Below, 22 T cell receptor beta chains from the same sample are listed, as sequenced in a study of shared clonotypes between healthy human individuals. Only in-frame clones appear in the TCRdb table, and some are missing; sequencing was by immunoSEQ multiplex PCR. The sample holds a few million clones, 93% seen once. The sequenced sample was naive CD4+ T cells from PBMCs. Described subset: CD45RA+ positively selected. Source of these receptors: a man aged 18 to 30 in good health. Some clones in this sample may be carry-over from other donors' samples.

J is TRBJ1-5 and V is TRBV2, with TRBD1 identical over 7 bases. The CDR3 length is 15 residues. Germline V CDR1 and CDR2: SNHLY, FYNNEI. Trimming removed 4 bases from V and 5 bases from J; junction bases left unmatched: 8. CDR3 DNA: TGTGCCAGCAGTGGCCTTCAGGGGGGTTATCAGCCCCAGCATTTT. It is translated as CASSGLQGGYQPQHF.

The chain employs TRBV28 and TRBJ2-3; D might be TRBD2 (6 bases). Germline CDR1 and CDR2: MDHEN and SYDVKM. Trimming stripped 6 bases from V and 4 bases from J, with 23 bases between. This CDR3 spans 17 amino acids. The CDR3 sequence is CASSPLTRRSRADTQYF. CDR3 sequence (DNA): TGTGCCAGCAGCCCATTGACTAGGAGGTCTCGGGCAGATACGCAGTATTTT.

This chain joins TRBV6-6 and TRBJ2-7, with D possibly being TRBD1 or TRBD2 (5 bases each). The V end was cut by 0 bases, the J end by 2 bases, with 14 bases between. Germline CDR1 reads MNHNY; CDR2 reads SVGAGI (reference sequence). The length of the CDR3 is 16 residues. The CDR3 loop reads CASSYSGRDVTYEQYF. In DNA form, the CDR3 reads TGTGCCAGCAGTTACTCGGGACGGGACGTCACCTACGAGCAGTACTTC.

This clone was seen just once. This sequence joins TRBV5-1 and TRBJ2-3; 9 bases line up with TRBD2. This CDR3 has 17 residues. The germline V gene has CDR1 SGHRS and CDR2 YFSETQ. V gave up 4 bases and J gave up 0 bases; unmatched junction bases: 9. The CDR3 reads CASSRVSLAGSTDTQYF. In DNA form, the CDR3 reads TGCGCCAGCAGCAGGGTCTCTCTAGCGGGGAGCACAGATACGCAGTATTTT.

The chain links TRBV18 to TRBJ2-3; a possible D gene is TRBD2 (5 bases). CDR3 length: 13 residues. V lost 4 bases, J lost 6 bases, and 11 bases lay in between. Germline CDR1 is KGHSH and CDR2 is LQKENI. The CDR3 DNA follows: TGTGCCAGCTCACTTCTAGCTTATGATACGCAGTATTTT. Residues: CASSLLAYDTQYF.

The chain combines TRBV18 with TRBJ2-3; D might be TRBD2 (5 bases). CDR1 is KGHSH and CDR2 is LQKENI in the germline V gene. V was cut by 0 bases and J by 4 bases, with 8 bases left in between. CDR3 size: 14 residues. CDR3 loop: CASSPPSDSDTQYF. CDR3 DNA: TGTGCCAGCTCACCACCGTCGGACTCAGATACGCAGTATTTT.

The chain combines TRBV14 with TRBJ2-7, with 10 bases that match TRBD2. V shed 5 bases, J shed 5 bases, and the junction held 9 bases outside the gene matches. The germline V gene encodes CDR1 SGHDN and CDR2 FVKESK. CDR3 length equals 15 residues. CDR3 protein: CASSYSLAGWHEQYF. CDR3 sequence (DNA): TGTGCCAGCAGCTACTCACTAGCGGGATGGCACGAGCAGTACTTC.

V usage is TRBV7-9 and J usage is TRBJ2-7; D is possibly TRBD1 or TRBD2 (5 bases each). Trimming removed 8 bases from V and 7 bases from J, with 18 bases in between. Per germline, CDR1 SEHNR and CDR2 FQNEAQ (reference sequence). The CDR3 totals 13 residues. The CDR3 DNA sequence: TGTGCCAGCGTCCAGGACGGGACCTTTGAGCAGTACTTC. Translated: CASVQDGTFEQYF.

The DNA for the CDR3 is TGCGCCAGCAGCCCTGGACAGAACCTTAACAATGAGCAGTTCTTC. As protein: CASSPGQNLNNEQFF. V is TRBV10-1 and J is TRBJ2-1, with a possible D match to TRBD1 (6 bases). The V and J ends lost 6 bases and 5 bases respectively, with 17 bases between them. The CDR3 has 15 amino acids. The germline V gene has CDR1 WNHNN and CDR2 SYGVQD (reference sequence).

The genes are TRBV4-3 and TRBJ1-5, with D perhaps TRBD1 (5 bases). Germline CDR1 LGHNA, CDR2 YSLEER. The CDR3 sequence is 14 residues long. The V end lost 0 bases, the J end lost 7 bases, and 10 bases lay between the germline ends. In DNA form, the CDR3 reads TGCGCCAGCAGCCAAGAGACAGACAACCAGCCCCAGCATTTT. As protein: CASSQETDNQPQHF.

The V call is TRBV19, the J call TRBJ2-5; TRBD2 might be the D (5 bases). Germline CDR1 and CDR2: LNHDA and SQIVND (reference sequence). The CDR3 sequence is 13 residues long. The ends were cut back, 5 bases at V and 5 bases at J, with 12 bases in the middle. The CDR3: CASSSGAVETQYF. The CDR3 DNA is TGTGCCAGTAGTTCAGGAGCGGTGGAGACCCAGTACTTC.

The chain is built from TRBV5-1 and TRBJ2-3, with D uncertain. Deletions cut 0 bases from V and 6 bases from J, with 11 bases between. The CDR3 loop spans 14 amino acids. Germline CDR1 reads SGHRS; CDR2 reads YFSETQ. CDR3 residues: CASSLDTRPDTQYF. The CDR3 nucleotides read TGCGCCAGCAGCTTGGATACGCGACCCGATACGCAGTATTTT.

The genes are TRBV11-2 and TRBJ2-1; D possibly corresponds to TRBD2 (5 bases). This CDR3 contains 14 residues. The germline CDR1 and CDR2 sequences are SGHAT and FQNNGV. V was trimmed by 5 bases and J by 5 bases, leaving 13 bases between them. Written as DNA, the CDR3 is TGTGCCAGCAGCCCGAGCGGAAATCACAATGAGCAGTTCTTC. The encoded protein is CASSPSGNHNEQFF.

The chain has TRBV5-6 and TRBJ1-5, with TRBD1 identical over 7 bases. The V gene end was trimmed by 4 bases and the J gene end by 4 bases; junction bases not matched to a gene: 2. The germline V gene encodes CDR1 SGHDT and CDR2 YYEEEE. CDR3 size: 13 residues. The CDR3 bases are TGTGCCAGCAGCAGGGGGCGGAATCAGCCCCAGCATTTT. Translation gives CASSRGRNQPQHF.

The chain links TRBV7-3 to TRBJ2-2; 9 bases are a match to TRBD1. From germline, CDR1 is SGHTA and CDR2 FQGTGA. The CDR3 runs 15 residues. Unmatched junction bases numbered 5, after V lost 4 bases and J lost 5 bases. The CDR3 loop is CASSSQGAGTGELFF. In DNA form, the CDR3 reads TGTGCCAGCAGCTCACAGGGGGCGGGAACCGGGGAGCTGTTTTTT.

This clone was observed once. CDR3 DNA: TGTGCCAGCAGCCCGGACAGGGACAATCAGCCCCAGCATTTT. Its protein product is CASSPDRDNQPQHF. The gene calls are TRBV7-2 and TRBJ1-5, with 8 bases identical to TRBD1. There are 14 residues in the CDR3. J lost 3 bases, V lost 5 bases, and 3 bases had no gene match. Germline CDR1 and CDR2: SGHTA and FQGNSA.

This chain joins TRBV29-1 and TRBJ1-2; 8 bases are a match to TRBD1. Germline V gene data show CDR1 as SQVTM and CDR2 as ANQGSEA. V lost 3 bases, J lost 4 bases, and 22 bases stayed unmatched. The CDR3 is 19 amino acids. The DNA for the CDR3 is TGCAGCGTTGATAGGTCGTCCGGGACAGGCGGTTATTCGGCCTATGGCTACACCTTC. Protein: CSVDRSSGTGGYSAYGYTF.

The V call is TRBV21-1, the J call TRBJ1-2; the DNA was not used to check the table's D call, TRBD1. TRBV21-1 is marked as a pseudogene. The CDR3 is 14 amino acids. The CDR3: CASSKDRANYGYTF. CDR3 nucleotide sequence: TGTGCCAGCAGCAAAGACAGGGCTAACTATGGCTACACCTTC.

Regarding this clone: Other DNA sequences in this specimen translate into the identical CDR3. This chain links TRBV18 with TRBJ2-1; 13 positions agree with TRBD2. This CDR3 comprises 16 residues. V dropped 2 bases and J dropped 7; count of bases not matched to a gene: 5. Germline V gene lookup returns CDR1 KGHSH and CDR2 LQKENI. CDR3 amino acids: CASSPTLAGGGNEQFF. CDR3 sequence (DNA): TGTGCCAGCTCACCAACACTAGCGGGAGGGGGAAATGAGCAGTTCTTC.

This clone was observed once. In DNA form, the CDR3 reads TGTGCCAGAAGCCCCCGGGACCCAGGTGCGGCATTTGGAAACACCATATATTTT. Its protein product is CARSPRDPGAAFGNTIYF. The genes are TRBV5-3 and TRBJ1-3, with a possible D match to TRBD1 (5 bases). TRBV5-3 is classed as an ORF, of uncertain function. Trimming left V 4 bases short and J 3 bases short, with 23 bases between. The CDR3 is 18 residues long.

This chain joins TRBV5-1 and TRBJ2-7, with D maybe TRBD1 (5 bases). In germline, CDR1 is SGHRS, CDR2 YFSETQ. CDR3 size: 15 residues. V shed 1 base and J shed 2 bases, with 13 bases lying between them. The CDR3 sequence: CASSLTTGLAYEQYF. CDR3 nucleotides: TGCGCCAGCAGCTTGACAACAGGCCTAGCCTACGAGCAGTACTTC.

The CDR3 DNA follows: TGTGCCAGCAGTTGGGACAGGGGCCCAGAGACCCAGTACTTC. Translated: CASSWDRGPETQYF. The J gene is TRBJ2-5, the V gene TRBV28; 10 bases align to TRBD1. Losses at the gene ends were 4 bases for V and 4 bases for J; bases not matched to a gene: 3. The CDR3 has 14 amino acids. Looked up from germline, CDR1 is MDHEN and CDR2 is SYDVKM.